The clone carrying this T cell receptor beta chain was counted at least ten times. These data belong to a study of low-dose radiotherapy and immunotherapy resistance in tumors. In the study overall: Cyclophosphamide was given intravenously at 200 mg/m2 every two weeks, and each dose came one day before radiation and immunotherapy.

Alpha and beta chains were covered, as first-strand cDNA relied on TRAV- and TRBV-specific primers. For amplifying TCRs, the PCR ran for about 19 cycles with Phusion, which was used together with a constant-region primer and the adapter on the V primers. TCRdb independently ran MiXCR on the reads; one entry per CDR3 protein. The table shows 64,000 or so distinct CDR3 sequences, with more than 20% occurring only once. Stated time point: before trial treatment. The CDR3 extends over 13 amino acids. The V and J ends lost 7 bases and 8 bases respectively, with 18 bases between them. Germline CDR1 MGHDK, CDR2 SYGVNS.

The rearrangement joins TRBV25-1 to TRBJ2-7; D is uncertain. The TCR was taken from a male donor with rectosigmoid adenocarcinoma. Here the sequenced sample was PBMCs, taken before treatment. The CDR3 here is CASTHWPSLKQYF. In nucleotides, the CDR3 is TGTGCCAGCACCCACTGGCCCTCCTTGAAGCAGTACTTC.